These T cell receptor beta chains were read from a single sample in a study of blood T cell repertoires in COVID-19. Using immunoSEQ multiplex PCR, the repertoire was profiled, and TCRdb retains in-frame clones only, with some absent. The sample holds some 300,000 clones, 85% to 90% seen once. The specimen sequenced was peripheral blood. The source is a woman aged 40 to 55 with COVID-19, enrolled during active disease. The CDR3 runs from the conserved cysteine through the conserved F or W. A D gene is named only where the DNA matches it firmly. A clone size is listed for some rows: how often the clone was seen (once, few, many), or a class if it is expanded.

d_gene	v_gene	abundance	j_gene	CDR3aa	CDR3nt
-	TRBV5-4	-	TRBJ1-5	CASSLPGQPQHF	TGTGCCAGCAGCTTGCCGGGTCAGCCCCAGCATTTT
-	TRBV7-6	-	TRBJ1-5	CASSLESGDQPQHF	TGTGCCAGCAGCTTAGAGTCAGGGGATCAGCCCCAGCATTTT
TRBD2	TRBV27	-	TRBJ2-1	CASTDFPSGGYNEQFF	TGTGCCAGCACCGACTTCCCTAGCGGGGGATACAATGAGCAGTTCTTC
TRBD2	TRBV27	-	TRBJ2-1	CASRGLAGLFINEQFF	TGTGCCAGCAGAGGACTAGCGGGACTTTTTATCAATGAGCAGTTCTTC
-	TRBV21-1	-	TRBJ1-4	CASSKGQGYEKLFF	TGTGCCAGCAGCAAAGGACAGGGTTACGAAAAACTGTTTTTT
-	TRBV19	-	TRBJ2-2	CASSIGPGISGELFF	TGTGCCAGTAGTATAGGGCCGGGAATTTCGGGGGAGCTGTTTTTT
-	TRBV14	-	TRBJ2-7	CASSHEATLGEQYF	TGTGCCAGCAGCCACGAGGCTACGTTAGGCGAGCAGTACTTC
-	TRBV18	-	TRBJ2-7	CASSPSGRGEQYF	TGTGCCAGCTCACCATCCGGCAGGGGCGAGCAGTACTTC
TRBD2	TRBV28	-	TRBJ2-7	CASSLSLAGDHSYEQYF	TGTGCCAGCAGTTTATCACTAGCGGGAGACCACTCCTACGAGCAGTACTTC
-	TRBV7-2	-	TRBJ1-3	CASSPDFRSGNTIYF	TGTGCCAGCAGCCCAGACTTTCGCTCTGGAAACACCATATATTTT
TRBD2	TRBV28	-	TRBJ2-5	CASSFPLSPGTSASETQYF	TGTGCCAGCAGTTTCCCCCTCTCACCCGGGACTAGCGCCTCAGAGACCCAGTACTTC
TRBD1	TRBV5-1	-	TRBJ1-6	CASSTTGGSSVSYNSPLHF	TGCGCCAGCAGCACAACAGGGGGAAGCTCGGTCTCCTATAATTCACCCCTCCACTTT
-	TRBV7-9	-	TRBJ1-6	CASSLDRLGSPLHF	TGTGCCAGCAGCTTAGACAGGTTAGGTTCACCCCTCCACTTT
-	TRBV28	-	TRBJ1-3	CASRPSNSGNTIYF	TGTGCCAGCAGGCCCTCTAACTCTGGAAACACCATATATTTT
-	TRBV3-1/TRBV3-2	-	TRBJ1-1	CASSQAGGRGTEAFF	TGTGCCAGCAGCCAAGCCGGGGGGAGGGGGACTGAAGCTTTCTTT
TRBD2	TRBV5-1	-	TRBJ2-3	CASSSLPSGSGTDTQYF	TGCGCCAGCAGCTCGCTCCCTAGCGGGAGTGGCACAGATACGCAGTATTTT
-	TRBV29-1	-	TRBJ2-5	CSVGAPRETQYF	TGCAGCGTGGGGGCTCCCAGGGAGACCCAGTACTTC
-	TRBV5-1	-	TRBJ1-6	CASSLSRVDYNSPLHF	TGCGCCAGCAGCTTATCCAGGGTAGACTATAATTCACCCCTCCACTTT
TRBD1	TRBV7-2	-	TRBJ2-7	CASSTRTGINYEQYF	TGTGCCAGCAGCACCCGGACAGGGATTAATTACGAGCAGTACTTC
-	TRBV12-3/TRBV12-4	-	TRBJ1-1	CASSLATGTEAFF	TGTGCCAGCAGTTTGGCGACCGGGACAGAAGCTTTCTTT
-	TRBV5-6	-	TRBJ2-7	CASSSSRFAYEQYF	TGTGCCAGCAGCAGCTCTCGGTTTGCCTACGAGCAGTACTTC
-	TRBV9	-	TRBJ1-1	CASSVTQINTEAFF	TGTGCCAGCAGCGTAACACAGATAAACACTGAAGCTTTCTTT
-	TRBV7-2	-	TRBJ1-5	CASSSSPGMRQPQHF	TGTGCCAGCAGCTCGTCCCCAGGGATGAGACAGCCCCAGCATTTT
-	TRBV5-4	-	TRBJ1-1	CASSRFGGARTEAFF	TGTGCCAGCAGCCGCTTTGGGGGGGCGCGGACTGAAGCTTTCTTT
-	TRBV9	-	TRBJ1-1	CASSARWGGADTEAFF	TGTGCCAGCAGCGCCCGGTGGGGGGGGGCTGACACTGAAGCTTTCTTT
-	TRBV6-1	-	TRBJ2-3	CASSEAVRQVKDTQYF	TGTGCCAGCAGTGAAGCGGTCCGCCAGGTGAAAGATACGCAGTATTTT
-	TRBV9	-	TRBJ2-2	CASSVDFGELFF	TGTGCCAGCAGCGTAGACTTCGGGGAGCTGTTTTTT
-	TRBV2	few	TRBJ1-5	CASSFGKDDQPQHF	TGTGCCAGCAGTTTCGGGAAAGACGATCAGCCCCAGCATTTT
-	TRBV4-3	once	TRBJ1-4	CASSQDQQADTNEKLFF	TGCGCCAGCAGCCAAGATCAGCAGGCCGATACGAATGAAAAACTGTTTTTT
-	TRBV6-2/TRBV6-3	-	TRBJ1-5	CASSRPGLSQPQHF	TGTGCCAGCAGTCGACCAGGTTTAAGTCAGCCCCAGCATTTT
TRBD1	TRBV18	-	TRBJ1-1	CASSPQTGGDTEAFF	TGTGCCAGCTCACCCCAGACAGGGGGGGACACTGAAGCTTTCTTT
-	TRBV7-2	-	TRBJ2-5	CASRPRWAGRETQYF	TGTGCCAGCAGGCCACGGTGGGCGGGTCGGGAGACCCAGTACTTC
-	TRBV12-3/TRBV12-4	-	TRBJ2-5	CASSQTQAETQYF	TGTGCCAGCAGCCAGACTCAAGCGGAGACCCAGTACTTC
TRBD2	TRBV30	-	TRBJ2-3	CAWVGLAGGEGTDTQYF	TGTGCCTGGGTAGGACTAGCGGGAGGCGAGGGCACAGATACGCAGTATTTT
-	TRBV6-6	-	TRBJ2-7	CASSRLSGLSYEQYF	TGTGCCAGCAGCCGTCTCTCCGGGTTAAGCTACGAGCAGTACTTC
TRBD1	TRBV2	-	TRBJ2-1	CASSSDRVGGVEQFF	TGTGCCAGCAGTTCGGACAGGGTGGGGGGTGTTGAGCAGTTCTTC
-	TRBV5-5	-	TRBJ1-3	CASSFRSHSGNTIYF	TGTGCCAGCAGCTTTCGGAGCCACTCTGGAAACACCATATATTTT
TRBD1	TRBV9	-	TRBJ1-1	CASTQGAWDTEAFF	TGTGCCAGCACCCAGGGGGCGTGGGACACTGAAGCTTTCTTT
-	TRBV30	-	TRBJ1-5	CAWSVGGRVQPQHF	TGTGCCTGGAGTGTAGGAGGGAGGGTCCAGCCCCAGCATTTT
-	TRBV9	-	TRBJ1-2	CASGAQQGAVGYTF	TGTGCCAGCGGGGCCCAGCAAGGGGCGGTGGGCTACACCTTC
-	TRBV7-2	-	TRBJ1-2	CAPGLPYGYTF	TGTGCCCCCGGACTCCCCTATGGCTACACCTTC
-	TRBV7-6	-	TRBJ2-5	CASSSIQETQYF	TGTGCCAGCAGCTCCATTCAAGAGACCCAGTACTTC
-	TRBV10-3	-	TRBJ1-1	CAISVRGGDTEAFF	TGTGCCATCAGTGTTCGGGGCGGGGACACTGAAGCTTTCTTT